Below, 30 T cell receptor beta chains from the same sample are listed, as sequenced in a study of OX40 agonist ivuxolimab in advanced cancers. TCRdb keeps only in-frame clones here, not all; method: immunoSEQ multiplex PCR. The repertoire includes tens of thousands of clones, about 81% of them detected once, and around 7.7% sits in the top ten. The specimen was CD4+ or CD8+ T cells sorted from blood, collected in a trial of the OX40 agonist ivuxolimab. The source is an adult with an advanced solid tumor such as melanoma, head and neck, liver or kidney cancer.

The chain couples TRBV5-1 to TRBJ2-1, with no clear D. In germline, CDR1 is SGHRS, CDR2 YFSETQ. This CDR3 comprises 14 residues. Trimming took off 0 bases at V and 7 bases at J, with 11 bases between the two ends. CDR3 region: CASSLASLGNEQFF. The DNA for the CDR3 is TGCGCCAGCAGCTTGGCTTCACTGGGTAATGAGCAGTTCTTC.

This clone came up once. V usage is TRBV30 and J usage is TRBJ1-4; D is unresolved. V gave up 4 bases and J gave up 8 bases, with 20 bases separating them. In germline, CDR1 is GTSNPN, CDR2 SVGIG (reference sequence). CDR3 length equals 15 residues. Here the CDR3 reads CAWKSWGSPSEKLFF. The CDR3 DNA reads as TGTGCCTGGAAATCTTGGGGTTCACCAAGCGAAAAACTGTTTTTT.

CDR3 amino acids: CSVENRAADYGYTF. CDR3 in DNA: TGCAGCGTTGAGAACAGGGCCGCCGACTATGGCTACACCTTC. The chain joins TRBV29-1 to TRBJ1-2, with D possibly matching TRBD1 (6 bases). The CDR3 is 14 residues long. V lost 3 bases and J lost 3, with 14 bases in between. In germline, CDR1 is SQVTM, CDR2 ANQGSEA.

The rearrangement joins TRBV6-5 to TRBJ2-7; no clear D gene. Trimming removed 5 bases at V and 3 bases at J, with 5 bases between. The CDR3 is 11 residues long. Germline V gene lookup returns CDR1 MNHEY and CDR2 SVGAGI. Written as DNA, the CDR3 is TGTGCCAGCAGTCATAACTACGAGCAGTACTTC. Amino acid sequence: CASSHNYEQYF.

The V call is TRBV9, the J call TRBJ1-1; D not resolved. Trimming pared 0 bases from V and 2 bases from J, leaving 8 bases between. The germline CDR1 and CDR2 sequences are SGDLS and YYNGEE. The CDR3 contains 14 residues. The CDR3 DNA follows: TGTGCCAGCAGCGTAGTTTACGGTAACACTGAAGCTTTCTTT. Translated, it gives CASSVVYGNTEAFF.

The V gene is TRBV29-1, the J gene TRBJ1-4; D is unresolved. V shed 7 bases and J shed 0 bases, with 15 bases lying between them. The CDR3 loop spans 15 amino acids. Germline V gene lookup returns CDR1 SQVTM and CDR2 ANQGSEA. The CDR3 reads CSATGEGATNEKLFF. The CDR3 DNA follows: TGCAGCGCGACCGGGGAGGGCGCAACTAATGAAAAACTGTTTTTT.

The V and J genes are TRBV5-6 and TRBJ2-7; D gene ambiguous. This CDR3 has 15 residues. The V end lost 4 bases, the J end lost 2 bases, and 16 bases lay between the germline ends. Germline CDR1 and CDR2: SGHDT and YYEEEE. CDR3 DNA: TGTGCCAGCAGCCCCGGACCTGACGCGACCTACGAGCAGTACTTC. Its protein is CASSPGPDATYEQYF. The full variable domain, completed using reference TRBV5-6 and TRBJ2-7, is DAGVTQSPTHLIKTRGQQVTLRCSPKSGHDTVSWYQQALGQGPQFIFQYYEEEERQRGNFPDRFSGHQFPNYSSELNVNALLLGDSALYLCASSPGPDATYEQYFGPGTRLTVT.

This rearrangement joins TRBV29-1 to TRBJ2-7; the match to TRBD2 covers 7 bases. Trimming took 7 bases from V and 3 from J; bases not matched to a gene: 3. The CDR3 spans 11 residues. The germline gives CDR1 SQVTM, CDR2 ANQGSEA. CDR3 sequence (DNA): TGCAGCGCTAGGACTAGCTACGAGCAGTACTTC. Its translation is CSARTSYEQYF.

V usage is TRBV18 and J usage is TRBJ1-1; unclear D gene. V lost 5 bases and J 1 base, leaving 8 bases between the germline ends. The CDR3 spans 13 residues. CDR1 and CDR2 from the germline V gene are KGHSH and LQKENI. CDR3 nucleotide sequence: TGTGCCAGCTCATGGGCTGAGAACACTGAAGCTTTCTTT. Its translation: CASSWAENTEAFF.

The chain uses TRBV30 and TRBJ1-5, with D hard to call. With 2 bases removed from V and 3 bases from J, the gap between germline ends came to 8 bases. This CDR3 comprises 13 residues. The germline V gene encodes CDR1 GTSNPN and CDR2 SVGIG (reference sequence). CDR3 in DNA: TGTGCCTGGAGTAATAGCCTCAATCAGCCCCAGCATTTT. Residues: CAWSNSLNQPQHF.

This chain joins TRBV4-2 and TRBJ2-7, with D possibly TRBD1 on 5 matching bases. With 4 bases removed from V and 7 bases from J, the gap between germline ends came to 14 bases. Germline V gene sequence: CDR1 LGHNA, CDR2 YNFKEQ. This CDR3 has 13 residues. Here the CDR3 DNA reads TGTGCCAGCAGCCTAAGACAGTCTTTGGAGCAGTACTTC. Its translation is CASSLRQSLEQYF.

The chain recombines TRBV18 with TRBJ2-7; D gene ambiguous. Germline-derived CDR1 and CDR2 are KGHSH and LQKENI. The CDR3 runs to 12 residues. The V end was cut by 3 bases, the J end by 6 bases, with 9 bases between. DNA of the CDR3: TGTGCCAGCTCACCTTATAAGGGCGAGCAGTACTTC. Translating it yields CASSPYKGEQYF.

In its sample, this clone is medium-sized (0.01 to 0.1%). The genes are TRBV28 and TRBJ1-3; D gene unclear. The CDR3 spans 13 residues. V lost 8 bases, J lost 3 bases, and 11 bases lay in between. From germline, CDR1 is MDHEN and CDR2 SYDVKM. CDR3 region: CASRVFSGNTIYF. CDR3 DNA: TGTGCCAGCCGGGTGTTTAGTGGAAACACCATATATTTT.

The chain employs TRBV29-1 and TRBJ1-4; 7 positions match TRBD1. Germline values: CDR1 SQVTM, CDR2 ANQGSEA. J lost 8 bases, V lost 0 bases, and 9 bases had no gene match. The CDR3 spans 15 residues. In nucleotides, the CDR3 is TGCAGCGTTGAAGATGGGGCAGGGGGGCAAGAAAAACTGTTTTTT. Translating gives CSVEDGAGGQEKLFF.

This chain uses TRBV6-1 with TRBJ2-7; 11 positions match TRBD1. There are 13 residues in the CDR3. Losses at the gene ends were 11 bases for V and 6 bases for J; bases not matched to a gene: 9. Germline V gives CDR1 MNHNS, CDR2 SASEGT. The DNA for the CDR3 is TGTGCCGGCGGATGGGGACAGGGGGGCGAGCAGTACTTC. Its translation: CAGGWGQGGEQYF.

CDR3 sequence (DNA): TGTGCCAGTAGTATACAGTTACTAGCGGGGTCCAATGAGCAGTTCTTC. Its protein product is CASSIQLLAGSNEQFF. The rearrangement joins TRBV19 to TRBJ2-1; 10 positions match TRBD2. V dropped 2 bases and J dropped 6; count of bases not matched to a gene: 7. Germline CDR1 is LNHDA and CDR2 is SQIVND (reference sequence). The length of the CDR3 is 16 residues.

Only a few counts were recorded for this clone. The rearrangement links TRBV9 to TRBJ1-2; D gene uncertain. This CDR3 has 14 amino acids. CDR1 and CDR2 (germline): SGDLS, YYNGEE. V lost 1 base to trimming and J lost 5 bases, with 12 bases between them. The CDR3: CASSVTPSSYGYTF. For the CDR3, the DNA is TGTGCCAGCAGCGTAACGCCGAGCAGTTATGGCTACACCTTC.

DNA for the CDR3: TGTGCCAGCAGTCTGACTCGGGACACCTACGAGCAGTACTTC. Protein sequence: CASSLTRDTYEQYF. The rearrangement joins TRBV11-2 to TRBJ2-5; perhaps TRBD1 as D (6 bases). The J call may not be correct, given that the DNA end is closer to TRBJ2-7. CDR3 length equals 14 residues. The germline gives CDR1 SGHAT, CDR2 FQNNGV.

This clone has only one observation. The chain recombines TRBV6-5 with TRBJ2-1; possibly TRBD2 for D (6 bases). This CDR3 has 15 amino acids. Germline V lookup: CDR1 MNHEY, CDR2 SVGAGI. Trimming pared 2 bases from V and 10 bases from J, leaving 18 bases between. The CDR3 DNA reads TGTGCCAGCAGTTACGCGGGGTCGGCCCCGGGGGAGCAGTTCTTC. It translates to CASSYAGSAPGEQFF.

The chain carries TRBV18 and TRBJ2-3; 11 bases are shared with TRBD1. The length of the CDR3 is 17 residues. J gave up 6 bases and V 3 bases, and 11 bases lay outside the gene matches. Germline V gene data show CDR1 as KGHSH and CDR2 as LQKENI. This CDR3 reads CASSPPPGTGGVDTQYF. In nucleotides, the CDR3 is TGTGCCAGCTCACCCCCGCCGGGGACAGGGGGAGTGGATACGCAGTATTTT.

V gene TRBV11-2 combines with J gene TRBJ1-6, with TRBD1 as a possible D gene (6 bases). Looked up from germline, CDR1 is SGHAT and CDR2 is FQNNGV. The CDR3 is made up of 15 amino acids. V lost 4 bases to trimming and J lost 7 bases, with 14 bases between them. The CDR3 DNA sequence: TGTGCCAGCAGCTCTCAAACAGGGAACAATTCACCCCTCCACTTT. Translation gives CASSSQTGNNSPLHF.

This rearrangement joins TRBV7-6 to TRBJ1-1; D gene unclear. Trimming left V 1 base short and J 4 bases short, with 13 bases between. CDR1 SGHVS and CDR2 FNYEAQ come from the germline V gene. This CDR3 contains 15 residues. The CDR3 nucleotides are TGTGCCAGCAGCTTAGGAGTTGGGAGTGGCACTGAAGCTTTCTTT. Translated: CASSLGVGSGTEAFF.

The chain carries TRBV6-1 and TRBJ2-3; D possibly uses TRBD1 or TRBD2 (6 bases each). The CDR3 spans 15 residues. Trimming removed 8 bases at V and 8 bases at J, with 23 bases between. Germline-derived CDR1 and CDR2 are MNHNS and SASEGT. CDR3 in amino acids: CASGSGGRSRGTQYF. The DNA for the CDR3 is TGTGCCAGCGGCTCCGGGGGCCGGTCCCGGGGTACGCAGTATTTT.

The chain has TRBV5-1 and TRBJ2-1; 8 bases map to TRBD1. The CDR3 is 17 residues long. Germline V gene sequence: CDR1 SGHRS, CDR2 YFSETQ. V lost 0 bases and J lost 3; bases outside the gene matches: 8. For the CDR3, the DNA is TGCGCCAGCAGCTTGGAGATTAGCGGACAGGGCTACAATGAGCAGTTCTTC. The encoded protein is CASSLEISGQGYNEQFF.

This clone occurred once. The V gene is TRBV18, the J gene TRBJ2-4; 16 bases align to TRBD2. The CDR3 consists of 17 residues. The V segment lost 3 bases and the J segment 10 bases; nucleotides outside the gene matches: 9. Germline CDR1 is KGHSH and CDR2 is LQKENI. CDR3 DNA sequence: TGTGCCAGCTCACCGGGGACTAGCGGGGGGGCCCTAGGTATTCAGTACTTC. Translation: CASSPGTSGGALGIQYF. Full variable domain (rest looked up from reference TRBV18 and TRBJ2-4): NAGVMQNPRHLVRRRGQEARLRCSPMKGHSHVYWYRQLPEEGLKFMVYLQKENIIDESGMPKERFSAEFPKEGPSILRIQQVVRGDSAAYFCASSPGTSGGALGIQYFGAGTRLSVL.

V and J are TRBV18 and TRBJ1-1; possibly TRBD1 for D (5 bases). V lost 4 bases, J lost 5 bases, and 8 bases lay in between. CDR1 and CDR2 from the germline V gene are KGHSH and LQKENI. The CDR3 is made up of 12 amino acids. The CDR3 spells CASSQGRTEAFF. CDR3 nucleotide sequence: TGTGCCAGCTCACAGGGGCGGACTGAAGCTTTCTTT. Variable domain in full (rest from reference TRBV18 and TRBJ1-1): NAGVMQNPRHLVRRRGQEARLRCSPMKGHSHVYWYRQLPEEGLKFMVYLQKENIIDESGMPKERFSAEFPKEGPSILRIQQVVRGDSAAYFCASSQGRTEAFFGQGTRLTVV.

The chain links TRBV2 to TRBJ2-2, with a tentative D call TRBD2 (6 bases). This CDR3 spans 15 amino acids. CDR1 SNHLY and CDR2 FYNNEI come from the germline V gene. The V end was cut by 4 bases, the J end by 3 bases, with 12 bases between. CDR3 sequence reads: CASSGTTSDTGELFF. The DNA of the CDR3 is TGTGCCAGCAGTGGGACTACCTCGGACACCGGGGAGCTGTTTTTT.

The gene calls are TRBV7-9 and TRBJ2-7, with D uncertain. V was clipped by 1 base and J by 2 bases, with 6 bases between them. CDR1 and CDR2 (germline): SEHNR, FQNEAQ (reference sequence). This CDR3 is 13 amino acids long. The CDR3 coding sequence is TGTGCCAGCAGCTTAGGGGTTGCCTACGAGCAGTACTTC. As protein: CASSLGVAYEQYF.

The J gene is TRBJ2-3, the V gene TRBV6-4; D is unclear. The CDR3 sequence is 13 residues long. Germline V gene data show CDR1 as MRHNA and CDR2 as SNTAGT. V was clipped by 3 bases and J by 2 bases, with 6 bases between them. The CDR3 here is CASSEGYTDTQYF. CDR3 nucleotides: TGTGCCAGCAGTGAAGGCTACACAGATACGCAGTATTTT.

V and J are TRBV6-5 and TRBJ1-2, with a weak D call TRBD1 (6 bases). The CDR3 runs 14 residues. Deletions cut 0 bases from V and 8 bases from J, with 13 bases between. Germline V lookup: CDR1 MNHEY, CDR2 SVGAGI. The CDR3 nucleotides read TGTGCCAGCAGTTACTCGGGGGGGCGCGAAGGCTACACCTTC. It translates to CASSYSGGREGYTF.